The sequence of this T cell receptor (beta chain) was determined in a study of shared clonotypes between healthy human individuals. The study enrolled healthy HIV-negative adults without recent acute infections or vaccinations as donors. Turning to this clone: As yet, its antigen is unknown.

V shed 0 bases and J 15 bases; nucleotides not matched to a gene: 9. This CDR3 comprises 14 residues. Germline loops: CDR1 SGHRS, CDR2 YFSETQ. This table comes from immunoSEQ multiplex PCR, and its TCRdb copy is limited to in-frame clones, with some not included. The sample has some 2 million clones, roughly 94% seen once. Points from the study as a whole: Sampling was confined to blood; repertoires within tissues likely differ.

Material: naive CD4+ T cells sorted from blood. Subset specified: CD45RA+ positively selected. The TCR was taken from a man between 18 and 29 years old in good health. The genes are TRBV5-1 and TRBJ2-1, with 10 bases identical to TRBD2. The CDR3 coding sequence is TGCGCCAGCAGCTTGGGGACTAGCGGTAGTCGGTGGTTCTTC. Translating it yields CASSLGTSGSRWFF.